This T cell receptor (beta chain) emerged from a study of blood T cell repertoires in COVID-19. The wider study: From the United States, Italy and Spain came samples of acute and convalescent COVID-19. PBMCs, B-cell-depleted T cells, or T cells were the source of the cDNA or gDNA that made up the material.

Original methodology: Reference gene primer amplification yielded estimated nucleated cell counts. Assay: immunoSEQ multiplex PCR; the TCRdb copy retains only in-frame clones and omits some. V and J calls and clone size follow that table, whereas D and trimming were derived from the DNA. The sample includes about 97,000 clones, about nine tenths of them seen just once. There are 14 residues in the CDR3. V was clipped by 4 bases and J by 7 bases; unmatched bases: 8. Germline V CDR1 and CDR2: MNHEY, SVGAGI. The sequenced material came from peripheral blood. The rearrangement joins TRBV6-5 to TRBJ2-5; 8 bases line up with TRBD1. The source of this sequence is a man in his fifties or sixties with acute or convalescent COVID-19. The CDR3 bases are TGTGCCAGCAGTTGGACAGGGAACGAAGGGACCCAGTACTTC. The encoded protein is CASSWTGNEGTQYF.